A selection of T cell receptor beta chains follows, all from one sample in a study of blood T cells in healthy people across ages. MiXCR, applied by TCRdb to the 5' RACE reads, yields one record per CDR3 protein. The sample lists more than 900,000 distinct CDR3 sequences, roughly 24% occurring once. The data also belong to a second study, concerning T cells of mothers and their children.

Sequenced input: blood. The receptors were sampled from a girl aged 2 to 9 in good health. Each CDR3 is given with its conserved first and last residue. D genes are given only for firm matches. Clone sizes are given selectively: once, few, many, or a class where the clone is expanded.

J gene,clone size,V gene,D gene,CDR3 DNA,CDR3 protein
TRBJ2-3,NA,TRBV24-1,NA,TGTGCCACCAGTGATTGGCCTAGGACCACAGGTACGCAGTATTTT,CATSDWPRTTGTQYF
TRBJ2-4,few,TRBV7-9,NA,TGTGCCAGCAGCTCCCCGGCCCTAGCCAAAAACATTCAGTACTTC,CASSSPALAKNIQYF
TRBJ2-3,NA,TRBV28,NA,TGTGCCAGCAGTCTAGGGATGTACACAGATACGCAGTATTTT,CASSLGMYTDTQYF
TRBJ1-2,NA,TRBV7-3,NA,TGTGCCAGCAGCCCCGGGGGGGCACATGGCTACACCTTC,CASSPGGAHGYTF
TRBJ1-1,few,TRBV29-1,NA,TGCAGCGTTGTAGGCCAGATGAACACTGAAGCTTTCTTT,CSVVGQMNTEAFF
TRBJ2-3,few,TRBV6-1,TRBD2,TGTGCCAGCAGTCCAGGGGTTTGGACTAGCGGGGGGCGGACAGATACGCAGTATTTT,CASSPGVWTSGGRTDTQYF
TRBJ1-6,NA,TRBV7-2,NA,TGTGCCAGCAGCCCACATCGAGGGTGGAAAAGCTCCTATAATTCACCCCTCCACTTT,CASSPHRGWKSSYNSPLHF
TRBJ2-3,NA,TRBV25-1,NA,TGTGCCAGCAGTGATCTGGACGCAGATACGCAGTATTTT,CASSDLDADTQYF
TRBJ1-2,NA,TRBV27,NA,TGTGCCAGCAGTTCGTCAGGGAATTATGGCTACACCTTC,CASSSSGNYGYTF
TRBJ1-1,few,TRBV19,NA,TGTGCCAGTAGCAGTATTGGCCTAAGGGACACTGAAGCTTTCTTT,CASSSIGLRDTEAFF
TRBJ1-2,few,TRBV29-1,NA,TGCAGCGTTCGTGTCCAGGGAGGTCATGGCTACACCTTC,CSVRVQGGHGYTF
TRBJ2-2,NA,TRBV7-2,NA,TGTGCCAGCAACACGGAACCAGGGGAAGCGGCCGGGGAGCTGTTTTTT,CASNTEPGEAAGELFF
TRBJ1-1,few,TRBV12-3/TRBV12-4,NA,TGTGCCAGCATCGCCCTCGCGGCCCAGGTGGGGGACACTGAAGCTTTCTTT,CASIALAAQVGDTEAFF
TRBJ2-1,few,TRBV20-1,TRBD2,TGCAGTGCTAGGAGACTAGCGGATTTATACAATGAGCAGTTCTTC,CSARRLADLYNEQFF
TRBJ1-3,NA,TRBV6-5,TRBD1,TGTGCCAGCAGTCACCGACAGGGTCGAGACACCATATATTTT,CASSHRQGRDTIYF
TRBJ2-2,few,TRBV4-1,TRBD2,TGCGCCAGCAGCCCTACTAGCGGGAGGTCCGCCGGGGAGCCGTTTTTT,CASSPTSGRSAGEPFF
TRBJ2-3,few,TRBV6-5,NA,TGTGCCAGCAGATACATGGGGGCGGCGGATACGCAGTATTTT,CASRYMGAADTQYF
TRBJ2-3,few,TRBV27,NA,TGTGCCAGCAGTGTCGGGCTGAGGACAGATACGCAGTATTTT,CASSVGLRTDTQYF
TRBJ2-1,few,TRBV20-1,TRBD2,TGCAGTGCTAGAGCCGGGACTAGCGGCGTTAATGAGCAGTTCTTC,CSARAGTSGVNEQFF
TRBJ2-3,NA,TRBV29-1,NA,TGCAGCGTTGAAAAGCAAGGGACGCCGGAAGATACGCAGTATTTT,CSVEKQGTPEDTQYF
TRBJ2-7,few,TRBV5-1,TRBD1,TGCGCCAGCAGCTTCGGGGACAGGGGATCGGACGAGCAGTACTTC,CASSFGDRGSDEQYF
TRBJ2-3,few,TRBV5-1,NA,TGCGCCAGCAGCCCGCGACTAGTCCCAGATACGCAGTATTTT,CASSPRLVPDTQYF
TRBJ2-5,few,TRBV28,NA,TGTGCCAGCAGCTACGACTCTGGGCTGGGTGAGACCCAGTACTTC,CASSYDSGLGETQYF
TRBJ2-7,NA,TRBV5-5,TRBD2,TGTGCCAGCCGGGGACTAGTCTACGAGCAGTACTTC,CASRGLVYEQYF
TRBJ2-2,NA,TRBV7-9,NA,TGTGCCAGCAGCCTGAGGGCCGAAAAAATAAACACCGGGGAGCTGTTTTTT,CASSLRAEKINTGELFF
TRBJ1-4,few,TRBV28,NA,TGTGCCAGCAGTCACATCCCTGCTTTAAATGAAAAACTGTTTTTT,CASSHIPALNEKLFF
TRBJ2-1,NA,TRBV7-2,NA,TGTGCCAGCAGCCTAGGGGTGCGAGCCCGATCCTACAATGAGCAGTTCTTC,CASSLGVRARSYNEQFF
TRBJ2-3,many,TRBV6-2/TRBV6-3,TRBD2,TGTGCCAGCAGTTTCGGGACTAGCGGCACAGATACGCAGTATTTT,CASSFGTSGTDTQYF
TRBJ1-2,NA,TRBV5-1,NA,TGCGCCAGCAAAGAGAATACAGCTAACTATGGCTACACCTTC,CASKENTANYGYTF
TRBJ2-7,few,TRBV6-1,TRBD1,TGTGCCAGCAGAGACCGGGACAGGCTATACGAGCAGTACTTC,CASRDRDRLYEQYF
TRBJ2-7,NA,TRBV27,NA,TGTGCCAGCAGGGCCCTGGGTTACGAGCAGTACTTC,CASRALGYEQYF
TRBJ2-4,NA,TRBV7-2,NA,TGTGCCAGCAGCCCCCGAGCTGGCGTTCAGAAGGCCATTCAGTACTTC,CASSPRAGVQKAIQYF
TRBJ2-7,NA,TRBV18,TRBD2,TGTGCCAGCTCACCCCGCGGGACTACCTCCTACGAGCAGTACTTC,CASSPRGTTSYEQYF
TRBJ1-1,few,TRBV6-5,NA,TGTGCCAGCAGTCCACCGGGACGGTGGAACACTGAAGCTTTCTTT,CASSPPGRWNTEAFF
TRBJ2-5,few,TRBV7-9,TRBD2,TGTGCCAGCAGCTTCGCGGGGGATCTAGGTGAGACCCAGTACTTC,CASSFAGDLGETQYF
TRBJ2-7,NA,TRBV11-2,NA,TGTGCCAGCAGCCACATTACAACAGGGATCTACGAGCAGTACTTC,CASSHITTGIYEQYF
TRBJ2-1,NA,TRBV10-3,NA,TGTGCCATTAAAACCGGGACCTACAATGAGCAGTTCTTC,CAIKTGTYNEQFF
TRBJ1-5,NA,TRBV6-5,TRBD1,TGTGCCAGCAGTTCCCGGACAGGGGCTCTAAATCAGCCCCAGCATTTT,CASSSRTGALNQPQHF
TRBJ1-3,few,TRBV5-1,NA,TGCGCCAGCAGCACAGACGGCGTCTCTGGAAACACCATATATTTT,CASSTDGVSGNTIYF
TRBJ2-3,few,TRBV4-1,TRBD2,TGCGCCAGCAGCTTTCGTCACGGGGGGGAAGGCGATACGCAGTATTTT,CASSFRHGGEGDTQYF
TRBJ2-3,NA,TRBV28,NA,TGTGCCAGCAGTTTGCGGATAAGCACAGATACGCAGTATTTT,CASSLRISTDTQYF
TRBJ2-4,NA,TRBV20-1,TRBD2,TGCAGTGCTAGTTTAGCGGGGCTTCTCATTCAGTACTTC,CSASLAGLLIQYF
TRBJ1-1,few,TRBV3-1,TRBD1,TGTGCCAGCAGCCGTGACCTCACAGGGGGCACTGAAGCTTTCTTT,CASSRDLTGGTEAFF
TRBJ1-4,few,TRBV15,NA,TGTGCCACCAGCAGAGGGTTTGGAGGGCTTGATGAAAAACTGTTTTTT,CATSRGFGGLDEKLFF
TRBJ2-3,NA,TRBV28,NA,TGTGCCAGTTGCGTGTTTGACTCCACAGATACGCAGTATTTT,CASCVFDSTDTQYF
TRBJ2-5,NA,TRBV20-1,NA,TGCAGTGCTCCCCCCGAAGGGAGAGAGACCCAGTACTTC,CSAPPEGRETQYF
TRBJ2-1,NA,TRBV27,NA,TGTGCCAGCAGTTTAATGTTAGGGGGGGAGAGTGAGCAGTTCTTC,CASSLMLGGESEQFF
TRBJ1-1,few,TRBV4-1,TRBD1,TGCGCCAGCAGCCCCCTAGAAGGGGGCGACGCTTTCTTT,CASSPLEGGDAFF
TRBJ2-7,few,TRBV7-2,NA,TGTGCCAACTCCGCCCCACGGGGAACCTACGAGCAGTACTTC,CANSAPRGTYEQYF
TRBJ2-5,NA,TRBV20-1,NA,TGCAGTGCTAGAGATCAGTCGATGTACCAAGAGACCCAGTACTTC,CSARDQSMYQETQYF
TRBJ2-5,few,TRBV24-1,NA,TGTGCCACCAGTGATTTGAGGGCCGACGTCGAGACCCAGTACTTC,CATSDLRADVETQYF
TRBJ2-7,few,TRBV4-2,NA,TGTGCCAGCAGCCAAGGACCGGGAATCTACGAGCAGTACTTC,CASSQGPGIYEQYF
TRBJ2-7,NA,TRBV6-1,NA,TGTGCCAGCATCAAGGCTGGGAACGACGAGCAGTACTTC,CASIKAGNDEQYF
TRBJ2-5,NA,TRBV7-2,TRBD2,TGTGCCAGCAGTCTGCTCACTAGCGGGGGGGCAAGAGAGACCCAGTACTTC,CASSLLTSGGARETQYF
TRBJ1-1,NA,TRBV12-3/TRBV12-4,NA,TGTGCCAGCCACTGGGGGGTCACTGAAGCTTTCTTT,CASHWGVTEAFF
TRBJ2-5,NA,TRBV10-3,TRBD1,TGTGCCATCAGTGACACAGGGGGCCAAGAGACCCAGTACTTC,CAISDTGGQETQYF
TRBJ2-3,NA,TRBV7-3,NA,TGTGCCAGCAGAACTAAGTGGGGGGAAGGGACAGATACGCAGTATTTT,CASRTKWGEGTDTQYF
TRBJ1-6,few,TRBV4-1,NA,TGCGCCAGCAGCCAAGTTTTGGTCAGGGATTCACCCCTCCACTTT,CASSQVLVRDSPLHF
TRBJ2-1,NA,TRBV9,NA,TGTGCCAGCAGCGGGCCGGGGTACTACAATGAGCAGTTCTTC,CASSGPGYYNEQFF
TRBJ2-7,NA,TRBV12-3/TRBV12-4,NA,TGTGCCAGCAGTTTTTCAGGGGCAATGGGCTCCTACGAGCAGTACTTC,CASSFSGAMGSYEQYF